The 20 T cell receptor beta chains below all came from one sample that was sequenced in a study of shared clonotypes between healthy human individuals. The protocol was immunoSEQ multiplex PCR, while the TCRdb copy is restricted to in-frame clones and leaves out a portion. The sample yields some 2,000,000 clones, approximately 96% seen once. Material for sequencing was naive CD4+ T cells sorted from blood. Subset in this sample: CD45RA+ positively selected. The source is a man younger than 35 in good health.

The chain combines TRBV9 with TRBJ2-2, with 9 bases lining up with TRBD2. Germline V CDR1 and CDR2: SGDLS, YYNGEE. The CDR3 loop spans 16 amino acids. With V trimmed by 0 bases and J by 8 bases, 8 bases remained unmatched. This chain's CDR3 is CASSVDSGLAPGELFF. Written as DNA, the CDR3 is TGTGCCAGCAGCGTAGATTCGGGACTAGCCCCAGGGGAGCTGTTTTTT. The whole variable domain, remainder taken from reference TRBV9 and TRBJ2-2, is DSGVTQTPKHLITATGQRVTLRCSPRSGDLSVYWYQQSLDQGLQFLIQYYNGEERAKGNILERFSAQQFPDLHSELNLSSLELGDSALYFCASSVDSGLAPGELFFGEGSRLTVL.

The chain carries TRBV19 and TRBJ1-5, with D possibly TRBD1 on 5 matching bases. The CDR3 covers 15 residues. V dropped 6 bases and J dropped 4 bases, with 16 bases sitting between them. Germline V gene data show CDR1 as LNHDA and CDR2 as SQIVND (reference sequence). In nucleotides, the CDR3 is TGTGCCAGTAGAATGCCGGGACGGACAAATCAGCCCCAGCATTTT. Its protein is CASRMPGRTNQPQHF.

The chain links TRBV5-1 to TRBJ2-5; 12 bases align to TRBD2. Looked up from germline, CDR1 is SGHRS and CDR2 is YFSETQ. This CDR3 region has 18 residues. V lost 3 bases and J lost 7; bases outside the gene matches: 16. CDR3 sequence reads: CASSYNPPTSGGDGTQYF. In DNA, the CDR3 is TGCGCCAGCAGCTATAACCCGCCGACTAGCGGGGGCGACGGGACCCAGTACTTC.

The gene calls are TRBV13 and TRBJ1-2, with TRBD1 as a possible D gene (5 bases). Germline CDR1 PRHDT, CDR2 FYEKMQ (reference sequence). This CDR3 has 14 amino acids. V lost 6 bases and J lost 2, with 13 bases in between. The CDR3 DNA reads TGTGCCAGCAGAATGGGGCAGGCGAACTATGGCTACACCTTC. This encodes CASRMGQANYGYTF. Based on the CDR3 plus reference TRBV13 and TRBJ1-2, the full variable domain is AAGVIQSPRHLIKEKRETATLKCYPIPRHDTVYWYQQGPGQDPQFLISFYEKMQSDKGSIPDRFSAQQFSDYHSELNMSSLELGDSALYFCASRMGQANYGYTFGSGTRLTVV.

This sequence joins TRBV5-6 and TRBJ2-3, with a tentative D call TRBD1 (6 bases). Trimming shortened V by 4 bases and J by 0 bases, and 12 bases separated the two germline ends. The CDR3 loop spans 15 amino acids. CDR1 is SGHDT, CDR2 YYEEEE, per germline. The DNA for the CDR3 is TGTGCCAGCAGCCCCCGGGGACAAAGCACAGATACGCAGTATTTT. Translated: CASSPRGQSTDTQYF.

The chain carries TRBV6-6 and TRBJ2-7; no clear D. Trimming removed 6 bases at V and 3 bases at J, with 15 bases between. The CDR3 covers 14 residues. Germline lookup yields CDR1 MNHNY and CDR2 SVGAGI (reference sequence). CDR3 loop: CASRNPGQNYEQYF. DNA of the CDR3: TGTGCCAGCAGGAACCCGGGCCAAAACTACGAGCAGTACTTC.

The rearrangement uses TRBV7-2 and TRBJ2-7; no clear D gene. V gave up 3 bases and J gave up 2 bases, with 11 bases separating them. The CDR3 consists of 14 residues. Germline-derived CDR1 and CDR2 are SGHTA and FQGNSA. The CDR3 sequence is CASSFLNSAYEQYF. The CDR3 DNA follows: TGTGCCAGCAGCTTCTTGAACTCCGCCTACGAGCAGTACTTC.

V is TRBV4-3 and J is TRBJ2-7, with 9 bases matching TRBD2. This CDR3 comprises 17 residues. Trimming removed 3 bases from V and 2 bases from J; junction bases left unmatched: 11. The germline CDR1 and CDR2 sequences are LGHNA and YSLEER. The CDR3 DNA sequence: TGCGCCAGCAGCCAGGAAATCACGGGACTAGCTGCCTACGAGCAGTACTTC. Amino acids: CASSQEITGLAAYEQYF.

This clone showed up just once. CDR3 in DNA: TGTGCCAGTCGGCGTTCGGTGAGTGGTGAAGCTTTCTTT. It translates to CASRRSVSGEAFF. The V and J genes are TRBV6-6 and TRBJ1-1; D is undetermined. In germline, CDR1 is MNHNY, CDR2 SVGAGI (reference sequence). The V gene lost 9 bases and the J gene lost 7 bases, with 18 bases spanning the gap. The CDR3 sequence is 13 residues long.

V and J are TRBV5-4 and TRBJ1-3; maybe TRBD1 (6 bases). The V end lost 2 bases, the J end lost 1 base, and 10 bases lay between the germline ends. This CDR3 region has 15 residues. Germline V lookup: CDR1 SGHNT, CDR2 YYREEE (reference sequence). In nucleotides, the CDR3 is TGTGCCAGCAGCTTTGGGGGCGCTTCTGGAAACACCATATATTTT. This codes for CASSFGGASGNTIYF. Full variable domain (rest looked up from reference TRBV5-4 and TRBJ1-3): ETGVTQSPTHLIKTRGQQVTLRCSSQSGHNTVSWYQQALGQGPQFIFQYYREEENGRGNFPPRFSGLQFPNYSSELNVNALELDDSALYLCASSFGGASGNTIYFGEGSWLTVV.

Points on this clone: Other DNA sequences in the same sample also yield this CDR3. This chain links TRBV6-1 with TRBJ1-6; D gene ambiguous. Between the trimmed V and J ends, which lost 3 bases and 0 bases, there was a span of 6 bases. Looked up from germline, CDR1 is MNHNS and CDR2 is SASEGT. This CDR3 is built from 15 residues. The CDR3 here is CASSERSSYNSPLHF. The CDR3 bases are TGTGCCAGCAGTGAGCGGAGCTCCTATAATTCACCCCTCCACTTT.

A note on this clone: This sample also contains other DNA sequences that code for the same CDR3. This chain links TRBV5-1 with TRBJ2-7, with D hard to call. Trimming removed 0 bases at V and 2 bases at J, with 12 bases between. Germline loops: CDR1 SGHRS, CDR2 YFSETQ. There are 15 residues in the CDR3. CDR3 coding DNA: TGCGCCAGCAGCTTGGTTTCAGGTTCCACCTACGAGCAGTACTTC. Protein product: CASSLVSGSTYEQYF.

On this clone: Other nucleotide sequences in the sample specify the same CDR3. The rearrangement uses TRBV9 and TRBJ2-7; 8 bases are shared with TRBD2. V lost 0 bases, J lost 0 bases, and 2 bases stayed unmatched. This CDR3 comprises 15 residues. In germline, CDR1 is SGDLS, CDR2 YYNGEE. In DNA, the CDR3 is TGTGCCAGCAGCGTAGAGGCGGGAGGCTCCTACGAGCAGTACTTC. This sequence encodes CASSVEAGGSYEQYF.

V gene TRBV30 combines with J gene TRBJ1-4; D is undetermined. Per germline, CDR1 GTSNPN and CDR2 SVGIG (reference sequence). The V gene lost 1 base and the J gene lost 8 bases, with 14 bases spanning the gap. This CDR3 has 14 residues. The CDR3 bases are TGTGCCTGGAGTGGTGGCTCAAGTCCCGAAAAACTGTTTTTT. This codes for CAWSGGSSPEKLFF.

The V and J genes are TRBV6-6 and TRBJ2-7; possibly TRBD1 or TRBD2 for D (5 bases each). Germline V lookup: CDR1 MNHNY, CDR2 SVGAGI (reference sequence). The CDR3 contains 14 residues. V shed 6 bases and J shed 5 bases, with 17 bases lying between them. The CDR3 DNA sequence: TGTGCCAGCAGGGTCGGGACCCCAGGACACGAGCAGTACTTC. Its translation: CASRVGTPGHEQYF.

The V call is TRBV18, the J call TRBJ2-7, with 7 bases that match TRBD1. Germline CDR1 reads KGHSH; CDR2 reads LQKENI. V dropped 3 bases and J dropped 2; count of bases not matched to a gene: 4. The CDR3 totals 14 residues. The CDR3 DNA follows: TGTGCCAGCTCACCTTCGACAGGGCCCTACGAGCAGTACTTC. Protein: CASSPSTGPYEQYF.

This chain uses TRBV25-1 with TRBJ2-7; the match to TRBD2 covers 9 bases. The CDR3 loop spans 15 amino acids. The germline CDR1 and CDR2 sequences are MGHDK and SYGVNS. Unmatched junction bases numbered 11, after V lost 7 bases and J lost 4 bases. This chain's CDR3 is CASTPRAGGGYEQYF. The CDR3, as DNA: TGTGCCAGCACCCCCCGAGCGGGGGGAGGTTACGAGCAGTACTTC.

CDR3 nucleotides: TGTGCCAGCACCGCTAGCGGGTACAATGAGCAGTTCTTC. It is translated as CASTASGYNEQFF. This sequence joins TRBV7-2 and TRBJ2-1; 8 nucleotides align to TRBD2. The CDR3 contains 13 residues. The germline V gene has CDR1 SGHTA and CDR2 FQGNSA. Unmatched junction bases numbered 3, after V lost 7 bases and J lost 4 bases.

This clone was counted a single time. The chain joins TRBV10-3 to TRBJ1-5, with D unresolved. Germline CDR1 ENHRY, CDR2 SYGVKD. This CDR3 is 13 amino acids long. Trimming removed 6 bases from V and 1 base from J, with 7 bases in between. The CDR3 DNA sequence: TGTGCCATCAGGATATCGAGCAATCAGCCCCAGCATTTT. The encoded protein is CAIRISSNQPQHF.

The rearrangement uses TRBV11-3 and TRBJ2-7, with 9 bases lining up with TRBD1. J gave up 3 bases and V 4 bases, and 10 bases lay outside the gene matches. This CDR3 contains 16 residues. In germline, CDR1 is SGHNT, CDR2 YENEEA. The CDR3 nucleotides are TGTGCCAGCAGCTCCCCGACCGGGACAGGGCTCTACGAGCAGTACTTC. Translating gives CASSSPTGTGLYEQYF.